The subject of this entry is one T cell receptor beta chain. A junction boundary mismatches the germline segment, possibly from a read error. This table comes from immunoSEQ multiplex PCR, and its TCRdb copy is limited to in-frame clones, with some not included. The sample comprises 200,000 to 250,000 clones, 80% to 85% of which are singletons, and about 8.9% rests with the top ten. The participants were between roughly 18 and 100 years old and came from roughly 25 US areas. Cohort placement rested on clinical history that participants reported themselves. This entry comes from a study of blood T cell repertoires in COVID-19. This CDR3 spans 15 amino acids. Germline values: CDR1 SGHDT, CDR2 YYEEEE.

This receptor was obtained from a woman aged 50 to 60 with acute COVID-19. What was sequenced was PBMCs or T cells enriched from blood (not recorded which). The chain joins TRBV5-6 to TRBJ2-2, with 8 bases that match TRBD1. This CDR3 reads CASAYRGANPGELFF. Here the CDR3 DNA reads TGTGCCAGCGCATACAGGGGGGCGAACCCCGGGGAGCTGTTTTTT.